The 25 T cell receptor beta chains listed next were all sequenced from one sample in a study of cytomegalovirus exposure and HLA in healthy donors. Sequencing used immunoSEQ multiplex PCR; TCRdb keeps in-frame clones, though not all of them. The repertoire holds about 110,000 clones, with 70% to 85% as singletons. Sequencing was performed on PBMCs. Receptors originate from a woman aged 18 to 35 in good health and CMV-seronegative.

This clone showed up many times. The chain joins TRBV6-4 to TRBJ2-1; the D gene is possibly TRBD2 (6 bases). CDR3 length: 16 residues. Deletions cut 0 bases from V and 7 bases from J, with 16 bases between. CDR1 is MRHNA, CDR2 SNTAGT, per germline. The CDR3 DNA reads TGTGCCAGCAGTGACTCGGGAGGCGGCGCGAGTAATGAGCAGTTCTTC. It translates to CASSDSGGGASNEQFF.

The chain employs TRBV9 and TRBJ1-2; D might be TRBD1 (5 bases). This CDR3 is 13 amino acids long. Per germline, CDR1 SGDLS and CDR2 YYNGEE. Deletions cut 6 bases from V and 8 bases from J, with 17 bases between. The CDR3, as DNA: TGTGCCAGCACCTTAGGGCTGGGGGGAGGCTACACCTTC. This codes for CASTLGLGGGYTF. Full variable domain (outside the CDR3, taken from reference TRBV9 and TRBJ1-2): DSGVTQTPKHLITATGQRVTLRCSPRSGDLSVYWYQQSLDQGLQFLIQYYNGEERAKGNILERFSAQQFPDLHSELNLSSLELGDSALYFCASTLGLGGGYTFGSGTRLTVV.

V gene TRBV9 combines with J gene TRBJ2-2, with 8 bases identical to TRBD2. CDR1 SGDLS and CDR2 YYNGEE come from the germline V gene. The CDR3 loop spans 17 amino acids. V shed 0 bases, J shed 2 bases, and the junction held 6 bases outside the gene matches. The CDR3: CASSVVSGGANTGELFF. The CDR3 coding sequence is TGTGCCAGCAGCGTAGTGTCGGGGGGGGCAAACACCGGGGAGCTGTTTTTT.

This clone has just one count. The chain uses TRBV29-1 and TRBJ1-1; D gene uncertain. V was clipped by 6 bases and J by 1 base, with 6 bases between them. The length of the CDR3 is 11 residues. Per germline, CDR1 SQVTM and CDR2 ANQGSEA. CDR3 sequence (DNA): TGCAGCGTGACGGGGAACACTGAAGCTTTCTTT. It translates to CSVTGNTEAFF.

The rearrangement joins TRBV2 to TRBJ1-2; 10 nucleotides match TRBD1. Trimming removed 6 bases from V and 4 bases from J; junction bases left unmatched: 8. The CDR3 has 15 residues. CDR1 is SNHLY, CDR2 FYNNEI, per germline. Here the CDR3 reads CASSKRGTGVYGYTF. Here the CDR3 DNA reads TGTGCCAGCAGCAAAAGGGGGACAGGGGTCTATGGCTACACCTTC.

This chain connects TRBV27 to TRBJ2-5; D may be TRBD2 (6 bases). This CDR3 has 15 amino acids. The ends were cut back, 0 bases at V and 4 bases at J, with 12 bases in the middle. Germline V gene data show CDR1 as MNHEY and CDR2 as SMNVEV (reference sequence). CDR3 amino acids: CASSLSGGTLETQYF. The CDR3 nucleotides are TGTGCCAGCAGTTTATCCGGGGGTACCTTAGAGACCCAGTACTTC.

The chain employs TRBV28 and TRBJ2-2; TRBD1 matches at 7 bases. Germline V gives CDR1 MDHEN, CDR2 SYDVKM. The CDR3 sequence is 12 residues long. The CDR3 DNA follows: TGTGCGAGCGCGAGGGGGCTCGGGGAGCTGTTTTTT. Encoded protein: CASARGLGELFF.

The chain combines TRBV30 with TRBJ2-3; TRBD2 aligns across 8 bases. Trimming cost V 6 bases and J 1 base; bases outside gene matches: 6. Germline V gene lookup returns CDR1 GTSNPN and CDR2 SVGIG (reference sequence). The CDR3 is 14 amino acids. The CDR3 DNA reads as TGTGCCTGTATACGGCGGGGGGGCACAGATACGCAGTATTTT. Translation: CACIRRGGTDTQYF.

The gene calls are TRBV29-1 and TRBJ1-1; D possibly corresponds to TRBD1 (5 bases). CDR3 length: 16 residues. V was cut by 0 bases and J by 7 bases, with 21 bases left in between. Germline CDR1 SQVTM, CDR2 ANQGSEA. CDR3 amino acids: CSVEDHGGLSPFEAFF. CDR3 coding DNA: TGCAGCGTTGAAGATCACGGGGGTCTCTCCCCTTTTGAAGCTTTCTTT.

This chain joins TRBV6-4 and TRBJ2-2; the D is unclear. V was shortened by 1 base and J by 2 bases, with 5 bases between the two germline ends. The CDR3 has 14 residues. CDR1 and CDR2 (germline): MRHNA, SNTAGT. Here the CDR3 reads CASSDWANTGELFF. In DNA, the CDR3 is TGTGCCAGCAGTGACTGGGCCAACACCGGGGAGCTGTTTTTT.

This clone appeared once. This chain links TRBV4-2 with TRBJ2-3; 10 bases fit TRBD1. The CDR3 loop spans 16 amino acids. Germline CDR1 is LGHNA and CDR2 is YNFKEQ. V dropped 2 bases and J dropped 3; count of bases not matched to a gene: 5. CDR3 in DNA: TGTGCCAGCAGCCAACGAGGGACAGGGGAGACAGATACGCAGTATTTT. The encoded protein is CASSQRGTGETDTQYF.

The V and J genes are TRBV28 and TRBJ1-2; tentatively, D is TRBD1 (6 bases). Germline loops: CDR1 MDHEN, CDR2 SYDVKM. The ends were cut back, 6 bases at V and 8 bases at J, with 13 bases in the middle. The CDR3 totals 12 residues. As DNA, the CDR3 is TGTGCCAGCAGACCAGGGGCGCAAGGCTACACCTTC. It yields the protein CASRPGAQGYTF.

The V gene is TRBV5-4, the J gene TRBJ2-7; 9 bases agree with TRBD2. Germline lookup yields CDR1 SGHNT and CDR2 YYREEE (reference sequence). The CDR3 contains 17 residues. Trimming removed 4 bases from V and 6 bases from J; junction bases left unmatched: 17. CDR3 sequence: CASSTGGRDSQGGEQYF. The CDR3 bases are TGTGCCAGCAGCACCGGCGGGAGGGACAGTCAGGGTGGCGAGCAGTACTTC.

The J gene is TRBJ1-3, the V gene TRBV9, with TRBD1 as a possible D gene (5 bases). Germline values: CDR1 SGDLS, CDR2 YYNGEE. V lost 3 bases to trimming and J lost 0 bases, with 7 bases between them. The CDR3 spans 14 residues. The CDR3 DNA follows: TGTGCCAGCAGCGCCGGGGGCTCTGGAAACACCATATATTTT. It is translated as CASSAGGSGNTIYF.

This rearrangement joins TRBV11-3 to TRBJ2-2, with 9 bases lining up with TRBD1. The CDR3 loop spans 15 amino acids. The junction had 3 bases not matched to a gene; V was cut back by 4 bases and J by 3 bases. CDR1 is SGHNT and CDR2 is YENEEA in the germline V gene. The CDR3 region has the DNA TGTGCCAGCAGCTCCCGGGACAGGGACACCGGGGAGCTGTTTTTT. Protein sequence: CASSSRDRDTGELFF. Together with reference TRBV11-3 and TRBJ2-2, the CDR3 gives the full variable domain: EAGVVQSPRYKIIEKKQPVAFWCNPISGHNTLYWYLQNLGQGPELLIRYENEEAVDDSQLPKDRFSAERLKGVDSTLKIQPAELGDSAVYLCASSSRDRDTGELFFGEGSRLTVL.

The chain recombines TRBV27 with TRBJ2-5; 10 positions match TRBD1. Germline V CDR1 and CDR2: MNHEY, SMNVEV (reference sequence). The CDR3 spans 15 residues. The junction had 4 bases not matched to a gene; V was cut back by 2 bases and J by 4 bases. The CDR3 DNA reads TGTGCCAGCAGTTTACCTGGACAGGGGGTAGAGACCCAGTACTTC. Residues: CASSLPGQGVETQYF.

J is TRBJ1-2 and V is TRBV29-1; 9 bases match TRBD1. From germline, CDR1 is SQVTM and CDR2 ANQGSEA. This CDR3 has 13 residues. The V segment lost 5 bases and the J segment 7 bases; nucleotides outside the gene matches: 8. CDR3 protein: CSVWTGESAGYTF. Here the CDR3 DNA reads TGCAGCGTTTGGACAGGGGAGTCTGCTGGCTACACCTTC.

This clone has only a few counts. The chain employs TRBV2 and TRBJ2-7, with TRBD2 matching over 10 bases. With 5 bases clipped from V and 6 bases from J, the junction kept 7 bases outside the gene matches. The CDR3 is 14 amino acids. Per the germline V gene, CDR1 is SNHLY and CDR2 is FYNNEI. CDR3 nucleotides: TGTGCCAGCAGTCGGAGCGGGGGGGCGATCGAGCAGTACTTC. This sequence encodes CASSRSGGAIEQYF.

The V call is TRBV2, the J call TRBJ2-1; 12 bases line up with TRBD1. The germline CDR1 and CDR2 sequences are SNHLY and FYNNEI. The J segment lost 7 bases and the V segment lost 7 bases, leaving 11 bases of the junction unmatched. The CDR3 runs to 16 residues. CDR3 loop: CASTTPGQGAMNEQFF. CDR3 nucleotides: TGTGCCAGCACCACCCCGGGACAGGGGGCGATGAATGAGCAGTTCTTC.

This clone was observed a handful of times. The chain joins TRBV28 to TRBJ2-7; D remains ambiguous. This CDR3 contains 11 residues. Germline V gene sequence: CDR1 MDHEN, CDR2 SYDVKM. Trimming pared 6 bases from V and 7 bases from J, leaving 10 bases between. The DNA of the CDR3 is TGTGCCAGCAGCAGCAGGATAGAGCAGTACTTC. Protein sequence: CASSSRIEQYF. The full variable domain, its missing parts supplied by reference TRBV28 and TRBJ2-7, is DVKVTQSSRYLVKRTGEKVFLECVQDMDHENMFWYRQDPGLGLRLIYFSYDVKMKEKGDIPEGYSVSREKKERFSLILESASTNQTSMYLCASSSRIEQYFGPGTRLTVT.

This clone showed up just once. This chain uses TRBV10-2 with TRBJ2-5, with D perhaps matching TRBD2 (5 bases). Trimming took 2 bases from V and 4 from J, leaving 11 bases between them. CDR1 and CDR2 from the germline V gene are WSHSY and SAAADI. The CDR3 covers 14 residues. In DNA, the CDR3 is TGCGCCAGCAGTGAGCCCGGGGAGACAGAGACCCAGTACTTC. Translation gives CASSEPGETETQYF.

J is TRBJ1-3 and V is TRBV25-1; D is uncertain. Germline CDR1 is MGHDK and CDR2 is SYGVNS. The V and J ends lost 2 bases and 0 bases respectively, with 8 bases between them. CDR3 length: 15 residues. The CDR3 DNA reads TGTGCCAGCAGTGAACAGGATCCCTCTGGAAACACCATATATTTT. This translates into CASSEQDPSGNTIYF.

V gene TRBV9 combines with J gene TRBJ2-5; possibly TRBD1 for D (6 bases). The V end was cut by 4 bases, the J end by 5 bases, with 15 bases between. The CDR3 consists of 14 residues. Germline assignment: CDR1 SGDLS and CDR2 YYNGEE. The CDR3 reads CASSPRTGLETQYF. In DNA, the CDR3 is TGTGCCAGCAGCCCCAGAACAGGGCTGGAGACCCAGTACTTC.

This clone was detected a few times. J is TRBJ1-6 and V is TRBV19; possibly TRBD1 for D (6 bases). The CDR3 is 13 amino acids. V was trimmed by 7 bases and J by 9 bases, leaving 13 bases between them. The germline V gene has CDR1 LNHDA and CDR2 SQIVND (reference sequence). CDR3 sequence: CASTINRVSPLHF. For the CDR3, the DNA is TGTGCCAGTACAATCAACAGGGTTTCACCCCTCCACTTT.

This chain connects TRBV7-3 to TRBJ2-7; unclear D gene. Germline CDR1 is SGHTA and CDR2 is FQGTGA. V was shortened by 0 bases and J by 0 bases, with 12 bases between the two germline ends. The CDR3 has 16 residues. CDR3 DNA: TGTGCCAGCAGCTTAACAGGTGGCCAGCGCTCCTACGAGCAGTACTTC. Protein sequence: CASSLTGGQRSYEQYF.